The rows below give T cell receptor beta chains drawn from one sample of a study of blood T cell repertoires in COVID-19. The data were produced by immunoSEQ multiplex PCR, yet TCRdb's version contains in-frame clones alone and is incomplete. The sample shows over 150,000 clones, roughly 83% of them seen only once. The sequenced material came from peripheral blood. Receptors were obtained from a woman aged 60-70 years with acute or convalescent COVID-19. Both conserved end residues are trimmed from each CDR3.

TRBV12-3/TRBV12-4,TRBJ2-5,ASSPSGGKTQY
TRBV25-1,TRBJ2-5,ASSGGTGTGVTQY
TRBV5-1,TRBJ1-2,ASSAGQGMGGYT
TRBV7-8,TRBJ1-1,ASSLAQSTGRPI
TRBV5-1,TRBJ2-5,ASSFNDREETQY
TRBV11-1,TRBJ2-7,ASSPRQGGSYEQY
TRBV15,TRBJ2-3,ATSSQGETDTQY
TRBV7-6,TRBJ1-3,ASSSDGGGGNTIY
TRBV5-6,TRBJ1-6,ASSPYGANSPLH
TRBV19,TRBJ1-5,ASSLQGYSNQPQH
TRBV24-1,TRBJ2-5,ATSDRRPETQY
TRBV20-1,TRBJ2-5,SASEPARQETQY
TRBV6-2/TRBV6-3,TRBJ2-5,ASSPGLALPQY
TRBV2,TRBJ1-1,ASSALRGAEAF
TRBV27,TRBJ1-1,ASSSVQGTEAF